This T cell receptor beta chain comes out of a study of T cell responses to AZD1222 COVID-19 vaccine. Study-level points and caveats: Spike-specific TCRs gained breadth and depth after people received two AZD1222 doses. CD4 TCRs associated with vaccination spanned spike, dominating at 160-218 and 743-854.

The protocol was immunoSEQ multiplex PCR, while the TCRdb copy is restricted to in-frame clones and leaves out a portion. The sample has approximately 80,000 clones; approximately 83% are singletons. Worth noting for this clone: As yet, its antigen is unknown.

CDR1 and CDR2 from the germline V gene are SGHVS and FNYEAQ. The CDR3 covers 15 residues. V lost 1 base, J lost 0 bases, and 7 bases lay in between. The sequences come from peripheral blood, collected 28 days after the second AZD1222 dose. The chain recombines TRBV7-6 with TRBJ1-3, with D unresolved. This clonotype originated in an adult who received the AZD1222 COVID-19 vaccine. DNA for the CDR3: TGTGCCAGCAGCTTAGACGGCGGCTCTGGAAACACCATATATTTT. Protein product: CASSLDGGSGNTIYF. The full variable domain, rest sourced from reference TRBV7-6 and TRBJ1-3, is GAGVSQSPRYKVTKRGQDVALRCDPISGHVSLYWYRQALGQGPEFLTYFNYEAQQDKSGLPNDRFSAERPEGSISTLTIQRTEQRDSAMYRCASSLDGGSGNTIYFGEGSWLTVV.